Each of the 9 T cell receptor beta chains below was sequenced from the same sample in a study of identical twins. Each CDR3 protein is one row after TCRdb ran MiXCR on the 5' RACE reads. The table shows approximately 1.8 million distinct CDR3 sequences, with under 35% occurring only once. The sample comprised cord blood. The receptors derive from a newborn girl in good health.

This chain joins TRBV7-9 and TRBJ1-5; 7 nucleotides match TRBD1. V lost 6 bases and J lost 4; bases outside the gene matches: 3. CDR1 and CDR2 (germline): SEHNR, FQNEAQ (reference sequence). This CDR3 comprises 13 residues. The CDR3 loop reads CASSTGDNQPQHF. In DNA form, the CDR3 reads TGTGCCAGCAGTACAGGGGATAATCAGCCCCAGCATTTT. The entire variable domain, with the rest obtained from reference TRBV7-9 and TRBJ1-5, is as follows: DTGVSQNPRHKITKRGQNVTFRCDPISEHNRLYWYRQTLGQGPEFLTYFQNEAQLEKSRLLSDRFSAERPKGSFSTLEIQRTEQGDSAMYLCASSTGDNQPQHFGDGTRLSIL.

This clonotype was counted only a few times. The V and J genes are TRBV24-1 and TRBJ2-6; the D gene is possibly TRBD1 (5 bases). V was trimmed by 9 bases and J by 4 bases, leaving 12 bases between them. The CDR3 totals 14 residues. Germline V lookup: CDR1 KGHDR, CDR2 SFDVKD. The CDR3 DNA sequence: TGTGCCACCGCTGACAGCACGGGGGCCAACGTCCTGACTTTC. It is translated as CATADSTGANVLTF.

The CDR3 protein is CSARDGSVWGTEAFF. CDR3 coding DNA: TGCAGTGCTAGAGATGGATCCGTGTGGGGCACTGAAGCTTTCTTT. J is TRBJ1-1 and V is TRBV20-1; D not resolved. The CDR3 loop spans 15 amino acids. V lost 0 bases and J lost 4, with 15 bases in between. Germline-derived CDR1 and CDR2 are DFQATT and SNEGSKA (reference sequence).

Note on this clonotype: A much larger clone sits a single nucleotide away, making a read error possible. This chain connects TRBV25-1 to TRBJ2-1; 11 nucleotides align to TRBD2. The trim removed 6 bases at V and 10 bases at J, leaving 8 bases unmatched. CDR1 and CDR2 (germline): MGHDK, SYGVNS. This CDR3 is built from 14 residues. The CDR3 DNA is TGTGCCAGCAGAAGGACTAGCGGGCTCTACGAGCAGTTCTTC. Its protein is CASRRTSGLYEQFF.

The chain employs TRBV7-2 and TRBJ1-1; no clear D gene. This CDR3 contains 12 residues. The germline V and J ends were trimmed by 6 bases and 8 bases, with 13 bases remaining between them. CDR1 SGHTA and CDR2 FQGNSA come from the germline V gene. This CDR3 is CASSSTVKEAFF. In nucleotides, the CDR3 is TGTGCCAGCAGTAGTACGGTAAAAGAAGCTTTCTTT.

The genes are TRBV25-1 and TRBJ1-2; D remains unclear. Germline V gene sequence: CDR1 MGHDK, CDR2 SYGVNS. The CDR3 contains 14 residues. Trimming took 1 base from V and 2 from J, leaving 8 bases between them. The CDR3 is CASSELIGNYGYTF. CDR3 nucleotides: TGTGCCAGCAGTGAATTAATAGGGAACTATGGCTACACCTTC.

The sample holds many counts of this clonotype. V gene TRBV4-2 combines with J gene TRBJ2-1; 7 bases line up with TRBD2. The CDR3 consists of 15 residues. CDR1 and CDR2 from the germline V gene are LGHNA and YNFKEQ. Germline trimming cut 1 base from V and 7 bases from J; bases unmatched to any gene: 7. CDR3 protein: CASSQGSGGGNEQFF. DNA of the CDR3: TGTGCCAGCAGCCAAGGAAGCGGCGGGGGAAATGAGCAGTTCTTC.

The sample holds a few counts of this clonotype. The genes are TRBV11-2 and TRBJ2-3; 7 bases map to TRBD2. V gave up 7 bases and J gave up 0 bases; unmatched junction bases: 7. The CDR3 consists of 15 residues. The germline V gene encodes CDR1 SGHAT and CDR2 FQNNGV. CDR3: CASTPSLASTDTQYF. In DNA form, the CDR3 reads TGTGCCAGCACCCCGTCACTAGCGAGCACAGATACGCAGTATTTT.

The CDR3 loop is CSADRGMTYGYTF. The DNA of the CDR3 is TGCAGCGCCGACAGGGGGATGACATATGGCTACACCTTC. The chain has TRBV20-1 and TRBJ1-2; 9 bases match TRBD1. CDR1 is DFQATT, CDR2 SNEGSKA, per germline (reference sequence). The CDR3 contains 13 residues.